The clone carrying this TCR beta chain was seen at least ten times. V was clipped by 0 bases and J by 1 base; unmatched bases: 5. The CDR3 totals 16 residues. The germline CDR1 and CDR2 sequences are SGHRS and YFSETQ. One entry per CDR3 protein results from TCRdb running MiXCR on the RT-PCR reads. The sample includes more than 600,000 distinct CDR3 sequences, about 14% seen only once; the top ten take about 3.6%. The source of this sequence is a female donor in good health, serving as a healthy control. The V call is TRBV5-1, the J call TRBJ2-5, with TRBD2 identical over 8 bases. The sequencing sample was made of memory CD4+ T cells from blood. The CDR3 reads CASSLVAGGSQETQYF. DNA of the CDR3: TGCGCCAGCAGCTTGGTGGCGGGAGGTAGCCAAGAGACCCAGTACTTC.